This T cell receptor (beta chain) was documented in a study of blood T cell repertoires in COVID-19. Sequencing was performed with immunoSEQ multiplex PCR; in TCRdb, only in-frame clones are kept and a portion is missing. The profile shows 260,000 or so clones, about 87% of them singletons. The specimen was PBMCs or T cells enriched from blood (not recorded which). This clonotype originated in a middle-aged woman with acute COVID-19.

This CDR3 is CASSLGLAGGVSYEQYF. CDR3 sequence (DNA): TGTGCCAGCAGTTTAGGCTTGGCAGGAGGAGTATCCTACGAGCAGTACTTC. This rearrangement joins TRBV28 to TRBJ2-7, with D perhaps matching TRBD2 (5 bases). The CDR3 spans 17 residues. Trimming removed 2 bases from V and 1 base from J, with 18 bases in between. The germline V gene encodes CDR1 MDHEN and CDR2 SYDVKM.